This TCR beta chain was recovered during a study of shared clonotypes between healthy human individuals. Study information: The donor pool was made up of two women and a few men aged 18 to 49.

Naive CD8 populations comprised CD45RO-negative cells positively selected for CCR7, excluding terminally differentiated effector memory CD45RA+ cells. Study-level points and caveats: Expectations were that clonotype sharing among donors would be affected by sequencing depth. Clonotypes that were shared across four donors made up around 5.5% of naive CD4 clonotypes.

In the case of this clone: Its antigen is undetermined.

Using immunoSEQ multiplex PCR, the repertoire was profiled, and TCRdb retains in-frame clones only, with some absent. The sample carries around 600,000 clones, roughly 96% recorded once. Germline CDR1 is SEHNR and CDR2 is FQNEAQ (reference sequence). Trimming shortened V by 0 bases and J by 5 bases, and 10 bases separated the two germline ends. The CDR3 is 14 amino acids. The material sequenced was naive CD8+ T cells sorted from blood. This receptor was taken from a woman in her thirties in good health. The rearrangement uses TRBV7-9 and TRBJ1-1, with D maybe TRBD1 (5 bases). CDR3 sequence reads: CASSLAPGGTEAFF. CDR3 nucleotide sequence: TGTGCCAGCAGCTTAGCTCCGGGGGGTACTGAAGCTTTCTTT.